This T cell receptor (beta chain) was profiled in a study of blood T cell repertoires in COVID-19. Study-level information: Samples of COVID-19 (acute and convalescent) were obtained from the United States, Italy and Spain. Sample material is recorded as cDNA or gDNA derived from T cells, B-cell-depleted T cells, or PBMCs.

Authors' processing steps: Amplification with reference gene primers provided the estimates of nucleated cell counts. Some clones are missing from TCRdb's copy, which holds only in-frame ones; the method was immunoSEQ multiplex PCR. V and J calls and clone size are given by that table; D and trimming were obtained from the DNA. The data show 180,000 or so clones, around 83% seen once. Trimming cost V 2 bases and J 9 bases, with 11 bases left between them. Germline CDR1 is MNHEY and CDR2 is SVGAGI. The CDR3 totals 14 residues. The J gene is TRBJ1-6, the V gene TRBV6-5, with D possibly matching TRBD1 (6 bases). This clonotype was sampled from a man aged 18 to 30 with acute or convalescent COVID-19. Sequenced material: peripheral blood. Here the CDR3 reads CASSYEGVLSPLHF. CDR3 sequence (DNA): TGTGCCAGCAGTTACGAGGGGGTCCTTTCACCCCTCCACTTT.